The text below deals with one T cell receptor (beta chain). No antigen is known for it. The data were obtained in a study of a mutant IDH1 vaccine in newly diagnosed glioma. Repertoires were generated with immunoSEQ multiplex PCR, while TCRdb's copy carries only in-frame clones and drops some. The table has 50,000 to 75,000 clones, around 84% seen once. Trimming cost V 4 bases and J 0 bases; bases outside gene matches: 3. CDR3 length: 15 amino acids. The germline CDR1 and CDR2 sequences are LGHNA and YNFKEQ. Described time point: week 5, during vaccination. Each vaccine dose was 300 ug of mutant IDH1 20-mer peptide, with topical imiquimod.

The rearrangement links TRBV4-2 to TRBJ1-3; 7 bases agree with TRBD1. The input for sequencing was PBMCs, taken from a glioma patient whose treatment included an IDH1 peptide vaccine. This clonotype was sampled from a woman between 45 and 65 years old with glioma. Here the CDR3 reads CASSPRQGSGNTIYF. DNA for the CDR3: TGTGCCAGCAGCCCCCGACAGGGCTCTGGAAACACCATATATTTT.